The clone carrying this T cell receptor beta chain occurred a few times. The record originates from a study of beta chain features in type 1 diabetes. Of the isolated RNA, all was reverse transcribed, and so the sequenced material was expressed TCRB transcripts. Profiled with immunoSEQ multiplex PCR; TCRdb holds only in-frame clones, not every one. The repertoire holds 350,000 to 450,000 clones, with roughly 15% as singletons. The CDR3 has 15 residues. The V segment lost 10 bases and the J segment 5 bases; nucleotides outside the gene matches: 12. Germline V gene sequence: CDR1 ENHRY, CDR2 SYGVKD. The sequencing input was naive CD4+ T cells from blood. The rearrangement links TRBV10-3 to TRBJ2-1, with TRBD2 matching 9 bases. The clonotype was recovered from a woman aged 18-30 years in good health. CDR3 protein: CATRFGLATNNEQFF. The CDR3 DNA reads TGTGCCACCAGATTCGGACTAGCGACAAACAATGAGCAGTTCTTC.